The T cell receptor (beta chain) described here comes from a study of CD4+ T cells in melanoma. General study points: CD8+ T cell, macrophage and B cell function reportedly correlated with neoantigen-specific CD4+ T cells. Neoantigen-specific CD4+ T cells in melanoma reportedly had diverse differentiation states.

This CDR3 region has 14 residues. V lost 0 bases, J lost 4 bases, and 10 bases lay in between. Germline CDR1 is SGHRS and CDR2 is YFSETQ. In the case of this clone: Antigen: not known.

Assay: immunoSEQ multiplex PCR; the TCRdb copy retains only in-frame clones and omits some. The sample lists approximately 9,500 clones, 78% occurring once. This receptor was taken from a human donor with melanoma. The J gene is TRBJ2-5, the V gene TRBV5-1; D unresolved. The sequencing input was cells from a culture (not recorded whether cultured in vitro). The chain's CDR3 is CASSLAADGETQYF. The CDR3 region has the DNA TGCGCCAGCAGCTTGGCCGCAGACGGAGAGACCCAGTACTTC.